This TCR beta chain was documented in a study of identical twins (dated by TCRdb to the mid-2010s). The study in broad terms: To test whether fetal clonotypes persist, this study deep-sequenced TCR alpha and beta repertoires from monozygotic twins, from unrelated adults of various ages, and from cord blood. Replicate twin experiments were performed at different times using different library preparation protocols to rule out contamination.

Library preparation was by 5' RACE. Sequencing used an Illumina HiSeq 2000. A universal primer binding site was introduced by template switching, and a unique molecular identifier was present in the final cDNA, enabling accurate counting of TCR cDNA molecules. Specific primers in the conserved constant-segment region were used to synthesize first-strand cDNA for TCR alpha and beta chains. Each cDNA library was double barcoded, with a SMART-Mk sample barcode plus Illumina barcodes, to control for contamination. TruSeq adapter sequences, together with Illumina sample barcodes, were added in two successive PCR steps. TCR alpha and beta cDNA libraries were sequenced on the Illumina HiSeq platform with custom primers. The authors' pipeline ran thus. MiGEC was used to process raw reads and extract unique molecular identifiers, and MiXCR was used to find CDR3 positions. For each individual, recombination models were inferred using an EM algorithm with the repgenHMM and IGoR tools. Shared clonotype analysis was performed with the tcR package in R, normalizing sharing by the product of cloneset sizes. To study raw recombination without the effects of thymic and clonal selection, out-of-frame nonproductive sequences were analyzed. TCRdb took the public reads, trimmed them with fastp at Q25, ran MiXCR for clone calling and kept in-frame beta chains. Identical CDR3 proteins give one entry, which carries the most common genes and DNA. These V and J calls are TCRdb output, not the study's own analysis. This sample holds some 500,000 distinct CDR3 sequences; roughly 9.9% were observed only once. In total, the top ten clones hold approximately 3% of the sample.

The cysteine opens and the phenylalanine closes a CDR3 of 14 amino acids. Just the 42-base CDR3 DNA is kept, in frame starting at base 1. V loses 1 base, J loses 6 bases, and the germline ends lie 10 bases apart. This clonotype was observed a few times. Its antigen target is currently unknown. There are no base qualities to consult, and no much larger clone falls within one base. Only healthy Caucasian donors were included. Three pairs of female monozygotic twins, all aged 18 to 29 years, were included in the twin cohort. Peripheral blood mononuclear cells were used as the source from which RNA for TCR libraries was isolated. Points the paper makes about the study in general: Fewer insertions were carried by abundant cord blood beta clonotypes; a weaker similar trend was observed in young adult naive repertoires, while no such trend was observed in memory repertoires. Because the same donors could not be followed over many years, the conclusions depended on cross-sectional statistical analysis. Compared with coincidental sharing between unrelated individuals, an excess of low generation-probability sequences was observed among out-of-frame TCR alpha sequences shared between twins. Recombination models systematically underestimated out-of-frame TCR alpha sharing in monozygotic twins but agreed with sharing between unrelated individuals. Excess twin sharing in beta out-of-frame sequences was weaker because fewer shared sequences lowered the signal-to-noise ratio. Invariant T cells such as MAIT and iNKT could partly confound zero-insertion analyses, though diverse VJ usage argued against this for most clonotypes.

This sample was shared with a second study, whose subject was yellow fever vaccine responses in identical twins. Per the second study: According to the authors, the vaccine-induced T cell response in identical twins seemed to be partly convergent and partly specific to each individual. In identical twins, the study followed T cell clones that responded to the vaccine with precision.

The sample was PBMCs. This chain joins TRBV12-3 or TRBV12-4 to TRBJ2-1, with TRBD1 as a weak D call on 6 bases. The TCR was taken from a woman aged 18-29 years in good health. Here the CDR3 is given as CASSLVRDTNEQFF. The base sequence is TGTGCCAGCAGTTTAGTTAGGGACACCAATGAGCAGTTCTTC.